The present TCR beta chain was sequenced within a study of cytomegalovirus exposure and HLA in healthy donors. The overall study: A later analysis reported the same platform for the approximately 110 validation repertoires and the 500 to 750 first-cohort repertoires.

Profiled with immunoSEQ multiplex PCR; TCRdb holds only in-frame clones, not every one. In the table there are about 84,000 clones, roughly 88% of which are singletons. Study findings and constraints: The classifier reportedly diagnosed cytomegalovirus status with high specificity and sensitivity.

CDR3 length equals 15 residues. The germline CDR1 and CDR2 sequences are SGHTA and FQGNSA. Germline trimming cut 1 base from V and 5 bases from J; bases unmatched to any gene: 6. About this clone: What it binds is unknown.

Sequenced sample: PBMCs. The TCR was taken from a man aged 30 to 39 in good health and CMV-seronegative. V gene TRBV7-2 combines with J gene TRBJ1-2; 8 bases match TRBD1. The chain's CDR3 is CASSLGFGTGYGYTF. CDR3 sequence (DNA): TGTGCCAGCAGCTTAGGGTTTGGGACAGGATATGGCTACACCTTC.